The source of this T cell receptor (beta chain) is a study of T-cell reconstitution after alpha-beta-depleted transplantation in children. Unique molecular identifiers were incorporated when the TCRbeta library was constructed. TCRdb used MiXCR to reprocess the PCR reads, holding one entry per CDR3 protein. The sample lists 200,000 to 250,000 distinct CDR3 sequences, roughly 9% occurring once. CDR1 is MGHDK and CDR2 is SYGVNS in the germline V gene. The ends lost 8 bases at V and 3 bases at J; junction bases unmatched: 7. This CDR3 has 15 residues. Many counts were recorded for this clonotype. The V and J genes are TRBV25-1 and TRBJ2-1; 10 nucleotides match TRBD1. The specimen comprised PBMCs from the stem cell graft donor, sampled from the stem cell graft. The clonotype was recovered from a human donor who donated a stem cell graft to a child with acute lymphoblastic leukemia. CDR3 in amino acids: CASEPGTGVYNEQFF. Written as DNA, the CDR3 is TGTGCCAGCGAACCCGGGACAGGGGTCTACAATGAGCAGTTCTTC.